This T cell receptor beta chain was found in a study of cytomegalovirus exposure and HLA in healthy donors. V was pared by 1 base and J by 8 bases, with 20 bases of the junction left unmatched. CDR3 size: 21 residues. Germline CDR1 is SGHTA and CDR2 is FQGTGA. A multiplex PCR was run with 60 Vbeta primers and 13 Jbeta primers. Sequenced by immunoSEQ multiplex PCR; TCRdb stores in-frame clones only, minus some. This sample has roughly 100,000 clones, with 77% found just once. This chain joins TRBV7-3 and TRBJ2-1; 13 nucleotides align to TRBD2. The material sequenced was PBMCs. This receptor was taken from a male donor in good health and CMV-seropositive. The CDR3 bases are TGTGCCAGCAGCTTAAAACTCCCACTAGCGGGAGGGCGAGGCCTCAACGATGAGCAGTTCTTC. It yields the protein CASSLKLPLAGGRGLNDEQFF.